This TCR beta chain was sequenced in a study of T cell repertoires in cytomegalovirus infection. Looking at the study overall: Both a matching HLA type and CMV infection were indicated by public TCR beta signatures.

Study-wide points: CMV carriers having the relevant HLA were flagged by cumulative public TCR beta family frequency.

Per germline, CDR1 MDHEN and CDR2 SYDVKM. The CDR3 has 11 amino acids. Trimming pared 3 bases from V and 7 bases from J, leaving 6 bases between. Comment on this clonotype: Its antigen is undetermined. A much larger clone sits a single nucleotide away, making a read error possible.

Using its own MiXCR run on the reads, TCRdb lists one record per CDR3 protein. The sample records 560,000 or so distinct CDR3 sequences, 15% to 20% being singletons. The sequenced material came from CD8+ T cells from PBMCs. The chain carries TRBV28 and TRBJ1-1; D is uncertain. The TCR sequence derives from a human donor in good health (CMV status not recorded). Some clones in this sample may be carry-over from other donors' samples. CDR3 in amino acids: CASSLYSEAFF. The CDR3 DNA is TGTGCCAGCAGTTTGTACAGTGAAGCTTTCTTT.